These 28 T cell receptor beta chains were sequenced from one sample in a study of T cell repertoires in cytomegalovirus infection. MiXCR, applied by TCRdb to the reads, yields one record per CDR3 protein. Here the sample spans around 450,000 distinct CDR3 sequences, approximately 30% being singletons. The specimen sequenced was PBMCs. The source of these receptors is a human donor in good health (CMV status not recorded). Some clones in this sample may be carry-over from other donors' samples.

This clonotype was recorded a few times. The chain employs TRBV28 and TRBJ2-7; TRBD1 agrees at 8 bases. Germline CDR1 MDHEN, CDR2 SYDVKM. The V segment lost 4 bases and the J segment 2 bases; nucleotides outside the gene matches: 16. The CDR3 runs to 18 residues. The CDR3 coding sequence is TGTGCCAGCAGTTCCTTGAAGGGGGACAGGCTTGCCCCCTACGAGCAGTACTTC. Encoded protein: CASSSLKGDRLAPYEQYF. Full variable domain (rest looked up from reference TRBV28 and TRBJ2-7): DVKVTQSSRYLVKRTGEKVFLECVQDMDHENMFWYRQDPGLGLRLIYFSYDVKMKEKGDIPEGYSVSREKKERFSLILESASTNQTSMYLCASSSLKGDRLAPYEQYFGPGTRLTVT.

The chain has TRBV19 and TRBJ1-5, with 7 bases aligning to TRBD1. The CDR3 covers 14 residues. The junction had 3 bases not matched to a gene; V was cut back by 4 bases and J by 3 bases. Germline CDR1 and CDR2: LNHDA and SQIVND (reference sequence). The CDR3 coding sequence is TGTGCCAGTAGTACACAGGGGCCCAATCAGCCCCAGCATTTT. Translating it yields CASSTQGPNQPQHF.

This chain joins TRBV7-8 and TRBJ2-7; 8 nucleotides line up with TRBD1. Germline lookup yields CDR1 SGHVS and CDR2 FQNEAQ. V shed 5 bases, J shed 7 bases, and the junction held 10 bases outside the gene matches. This CDR3 comprises 14 residues. The CDR3: CASSRGQDEEEQYF. For the CDR3, the DNA is TGTGCCAGCAGCCGGGGACAGGATGAGGAGGAGCAGTACTTC.

This clonotype occurred a few times. The chain links TRBV19 to TRBJ2-7; TRBD1 is a possible D gene (6 bases). Trimming pared 3 bases from V and 5 bases from J, leaving 14 bases between. Germline lookup yields CDR1 LNHDA and CDR2 SQIVND (reference sequence). The CDR3 has 14 amino acids. CDR3 nucleotide sequence: TGTGCCAGTAGTATTGGGGCCACAGGGAACGAGCAGTACTTC. It is translated as CASSIGATGNEQYF.

Comments on this clonotype: At one of its ends the junction is not consistent with the germline gene, which may arise from a read error. This rearrangement joins TRBV10-3 to TRBJ1-5; no definite D call. Germline V gives CDR1 ENHRY, CDR2 SYGVKD. This CDR3 is built from 13 residues. The CDR3 DNA reads TGTGCCATCAGTCCGGGGTTAGAGCAGCCCCAGCATTTC. The encoded protein is CAISPGLEQPQHF.

This clonotype was counted at least ten times. The chain links TRBV7-2 to TRBJ1-6, with D possibly being TRBD1 (6 bases). There are 14 residues in the CDR3. Trimming cost V 5 bases and J 5 bases, with 10 bases left between them. The germline gives CDR1 SGHTA, CDR2 FQGNSA. The CDR3 DNA is TGTGCCAGCAGCACGGACAGCCATAATTCACCCCTCCACTTT. Its translation: CASSTDSHNSPLHF. Using reference TRBV7-2 and TRBJ1-6 for the parts outside the CDR3, the full variable domain is GAGVSQSPSNKVTEKGKDVELRCDPISGHTALYWYRQSLGQGLEFLIYFQGNSAPDKSGLPSDRFSAERTGGSVSTLTIQRTQQEDSAVYLCASSTDSHNSPLHFGNGTRLTVT.

This clonotype showed up many times. The chain is built from TRBV10-3 and TRBJ2-5; no clear D. The length of the CDR3 is 11 residues. Germline V gene data show CDR1 as ENHRY and CDR2 as SYGVKD. Between the trimmed V and J ends, which lost 8 bases and 4 bases, there was a span of 8 bases. The CDR3 DNA is TGTGCCATCGCCTCCCGAGAGACCCAGTACTTC. It specifies CAIASRETQYF.

Details on this clonotype: A much larger clonotype is one base distant, so this may be a read error. This rearrangement joins TRBV6-1 to TRBJ1-2; D remains unclear. The V gene lost 8 bases and the J gene lost 6 bases, with 19 bases spanning the gap. The V gene's germline CDR1 is MNHNS and CDR2 SASEGT. This CDR3 is built from 14 residues. This CDR3 reads CASFDSFWTHGYTF. CDR3 nucleotide sequence: TGTGCCAGCTTTGACTCTTTCTGGACCCATGGCTACACCTTC.

The chain links TRBV10-3 to TRBJ1-2; D remains unclear. Trimming removed 0 bases from V and 7 bases from J, with 3 bases in between. Germline V CDR1 and CDR2: ENHRY, SYGVKD. This CDR3 comprises 11 residues. In nucleotides, the CDR3 is TGTGCCATCAGTGAGTCAGGTGGCTACACCTTC. As protein: CAISESGGYTF.

This clonotype was observed a single time. The V call is TRBV6-4, the J call TRBJ1-2; 8 nucleotides align to TRBD1. Germline V gene sequence: CDR1 MRHNA, CDR2 SNTAGT. CDR3 length: 16 residues. With 2 bases clipped from V and 8 bases from J, the junction kept 13 bases outside the gene matches. The chain's CDR3 is CASSDAPPGTGRGYTF. In nucleotides, the CDR3 is TGTGCCAGCAGTGACGCGCCGCCAGGGACAGGCCGAGGCTACACCTTC.

This chain joins TRBV12-3 or TRBV12-4 and TRBJ2-3; a weak D match, TRBD2 (5 bases). V gave up 8 bases and J gave up 2 bases, with 14 bases separating them. The CDR3 sequence is 14 residues long. In DNA form, the CDR3 reads TGTGCCAGCTGGGAAGACTATTCCACAGATACGCAGTATTTT. Translating it yields CASWEDYSTDTQYF.

The chain has TRBV10-3 and TRBJ2-5; 13 bases map to TRBD2. The J segment lost 2 bases and the V segment lost 5 bases, leaving 8 bases of the junction unmatched. This CDR3 has 17 residues. The germline V gene encodes CDR1 ENHRY and CDR2 SYGVKD. DNA of the CDR3: TGTGCCATCAGTACCCTTGGACTAGCGGGGGAACAAGAGACCCAGTACTTC. Protein product: CAISTLGLAGEQETQYF.

Details on this clonotype: One end of the junction does not line up with germline, which may come from a read error. CDR3 nucleotide sequence: TGTGCCAGCAGCTTGGGGCCGGACAGGGGGCGAGGAAACACCATGTATTTT. Its protein is CASSLGPDRGRGNTMYF. This rearrangement joins TRBV5-5 to TRBJ1-3, with TRBD1 matching 11 bases. This CDR3 contains 17 residues. The germline gives CDR1 SGHKS, CDR2 YYEKEE (reference sequence).

This rearrangement joins TRBV2 to TRBJ2-3, with D perhaps TRBD2 (5 bases). CDR3 size: 15 residues. Germline V gene sequence: CDR1 SNHLY, CDR2 FYNNEI. V gave up 5 bases and J gave up 4 bases, with 16 bases separating them. The chain's CDR3 is CASSRLSSGPDTQYF. CDR3 bases: TGTGCCAGCAGTCGACTATCGTCTGGGCCAGATACGCAGTATTTT. The full variable domain, completed using reference TRBV2 and TRBJ2-3, is EPEVTQTPSHQVTQMGQEVILRCVPISNHLYFYWYRQILGQKVEFLVSFYNNEISEKSEIFDDQFSVERPDGSNFTLKIRSTKLEDSAMYFCASSRLSSGPDTQYFGPGTRLTVL.

For this clonotype: An end of the junction does not agree with germline; a read error may underlie this. The chain is built from TRBV7-2 and TRBJ2-3; 10 nucleotides match TRBD2. The CDR3 loop spans 18 amino acids. Per the germline V gene, CDR1 is SGHTA and CDR2 is FQGNSA. CDR3 coding DNA: TGTGCCAACAGCTTCGAGCTAGCGGGGGTTTTCATCACAGATACGCAGTATTTT. This translates into CANSFELAGVFITDTQYF.

This sequence joins TRBV6-1 and TRBJ2-1; 12 bases are shared with TRBD2. The germline gives CDR1 MNHNS, CDR2 SASEGT. The CDR3 is made up of 16 amino acids. With V trimmed by 5 bases and J by 7 bases, 9 bases remained unmatched. CDR3 amino acids: CASSKELAGGRNEQFF. As DNA, the CDR3 is TGTGCCAGCAGTAAAGAGCTAGCGGGGGGGAGGAATGAGCAGTTCTTC.

CDR3 in DNA: TGTGCCAGCAGTTTTAGTAACAGGGCACCGTTTGGCTATGGCTACACCTTC. It encodes CASSFSNRAPFGYGYTF. V gene TRBV12-3 or TRBV12-4 combines with J gene TRBJ1-2, with a weak D call TRBD1 (6 bases). The V and J ends lost 3 bases and 4 bases respectively, with 21 bases between them. The CDR3 contains 17 residues.

This clonotype has more than one count but fewer than ten. This rearrangement joins TRBV11-3 to TRBJ2-7; D might be TRBD2 (6 bases). Looked up from germline, CDR1 is SGHNT and CDR2 is YENEEA. The CDR3 has 14 amino acids. With 2 bases removed from V and 3 bases from J, the gap between germline ends came to 11 bases. The CDR3 protein is CASSLRGLDYEQYF. The CDR3 DNA follows: TGTGCCAGCAGCTTACGGGGGTTGGACTACGAGCAGTACTTC.

This chain links TRBV13 with TRBJ2-3; 9 bases map to TRBD2. The V gene end was trimmed by 8 bases and the J gene end by 5 bases; junction bases not matched to a gene: 11. CDR1 is PRHDT, CDR2 FYEKMQ, per germline (reference sequence). This CDR3 comprises 15 residues. The CDR3 DNA reads TGTGCCAGCCATACCGCGGGGGGGGTTATAGATACGCAGTATTTT. This sequence encodes CASHTAGGVIDTQYF.

This clonotype was recorded at least ten times. The chain has TRBV6-5 and TRBJ1-5; weak D call: TRBD1 (5 bases). Germline lookup yields CDR1 MNHEY and CDR2 SVGAGI. Trimming removed 6 bases from V and 2 bases from J, with 14 bases in between. This CDR3 has 15 residues. The DNA for the CDR3 is TGTGCCAGCAGCACCGAATGGGGGGGCAATCAGCCCCAGCATTTT. Translated: CASSTEWGGNQPQHF.

The chain uses TRBV7-9 and TRBJ1-3; D uncertain. The CDR3 is 16 residues long. Trimming removed 1 base from V and 0 bases from J, with 10 bases in between. CDR1 is SEHNR, CDR2 FQNEAQ, per germline (reference sequence). DNA of the CDR3: TGTGCCAGCAGCTTAGACTCCCCCACCTCTGGAAACACCATATATTTT. Translating it yields CASSLDSPTSGNTIYF.

This clonotype was recorded at least ten times. V is TRBV7-2 and J is TRBJ2-1; 9 nucleotides agree with TRBD2. This CDR3 spans 15 amino acids. From germline, CDR1 is SGHTA and CDR2 FQGNSA. J gave up 9 bases and V 2 bases, and 8 bases lay outside the gene matches. CDR3 sequence reads: CASSLQGGGAAEQFF. For the CDR3, the DNA is TGTGCCAGCAGCTTACAGGGCGGGGGGGCTGCTGAGCAGTTCTTC.

This clonotype was counted ten times or more. The chain couples TRBV7-8 to TRBJ1-5, with D possibly TRBD1 on 6 matching bases. Germline V gives CDR1 SGHVS, CDR2 FQNEAQ. CDR3 size: 15 residues. V lost 5 bases, J lost 12 bases, and 23 bases lay in between. Written as DNA, the CDR3 is TGTGCCAGCAGCCTAAACAGGGACGGCGGCGGGGGCCAGCATTTT. Protein sequence: CASSLNRDGGGGQHF.

In this sample, this clonotype turned up a few times. Sequence at one end of the junction differs from germline and may be a read error. The chain links TRBV7-6 to TRBJ2-1, with D perhaps matching TRBD1 (6 bases). Germline-derived CDR1 and CDR2 are SGHVS and FNYEAQ. CDR3 size: 16 residues. The CDR3 DNA reads TGTGCTAGCAGCTTACGAACAGGGCAGTCCTACAATGAGCAGTTCTTC. Encoded protein: CASSLRTGQSYNEQFF.

The J gene is TRBJ2-1, the V gene TRBV12-3 or TRBV12-4, with 11 bases that match TRBD2. With 6 bases clipped from V and 4 bases from J, the junction kept 8 bases outside the gene matches. CDR3 length equals 16 residues. CDR3: CASRPTSGGAYNEQFF. The CDR3 DNA follows: TGTGCCAGCAGACCAACTAGCGGGGGAGCTTACAATGAGCAGTTCTTC.

Details on this clonotype: Likely a read error: the CDR3 ends without its conserved phenylalanine or tryptophan. V gene TRBV7-9 combines with J gene TRBJ2-7; D remains ambiguous. V was pared by 1 base and J by 0 bases, with 10 bases between. CDR3 size: 15 residues. Germline V gene sequence: CDR1 SEHNR, CDR2 FQNEAQ (reference sequence). This chain's CDR3 is CASSLEHRPSYEQYL. For the CDR3, the DNA is TGTGCCAGCAGCTTAGAGCACCGACCCTCCTACGAGCAGTACTTA.

Many counts were recorded for this clonotype. The CDR3 loop reads CASSLDPGYNSPLHF. The CDR3 bases are TGTGCCAGCAGCTTAGACCCGGGCTATAATTCACCCCTCCACTTT. This sequence joins TRBV7-6 and TRBJ1-6; D ambiguous. Trimming left V 1 base short and J 3 bases short, with 7 bases between. The CDR3 extends over 15 amino acids. CDR1 is SGHVS and CDR2 is FNYEAQ in the germline V gene.

This sequence joins TRBV12-3 or TRBV12-4 and TRBJ1-6; D is undetermined. V gave up 6 bases and J gave up 2 bases, with 8 bases separating them. CDR3 length equals 14 residues. In DNA, the CDR3 is TGTGCCAGCAGCCGGAATCCCTATAATTCACCCCTCCACTTT. Residues: CASSRNPYNSPLHF.